The sequence of this T cell receptor beta chain was determined in a study of blood T cell repertoires in COVID-19. Study information: Nucleic acid was either cDNA or gDNA, and it came from T cells, B-cell-depleted T cells, or PBMCs.

Authors' processing steps: Reference gene primer amplification gave nucleated cell count estimates. The method was immunoSEQ multiplex PCR; TCRdb's version includes in-frame clones alone and lacks a portion of them. Clonal size and the V and J genes are those of that table, whereas D and trimming came from the DNA. The top ten clones hold around 3.5% of a sample with under 170,000 clones, 65% to 90% of them seen once. The source of this sequence is a man between 65 and 79 years old with acute or convalescent COVID-19. The sequenced sample consisted of peripheral blood.

The CDR3 nucleotides are TGTGCCAGCAGAAAAGATGCTAGCGGGAGTGGGGAGCAGTACTTC. Translation gives CASRKDASGSGEQYF. The chain links TRBV28 to TRBJ2-7; 10 nucleotides match TRBD2. The CDR3 has 15 amino acids. V lost 6 bases and J lost 7; bases outside the gene matches: 12. From germline, CDR1 is MDHEN and CDR2 SYDVKM. The full variable domain, with the rest looked up from reference TRBV28 and TRBJ2-7, is DVKVTQSSRYLVKRTGEKVFLECVQDMDHENMFWYRQDPGLGLRLIYFSYDVKMKEKGDIPEGYSVSREKKERFSLILESASTNQTSMYLCASRKDASGSGEQYFGPGTRLTVT.